These 12 T cell receptor beta chains were sequenced from one sample in a study of post-analysis software for immune sequencing data (dated by TCRdb to the mid-2010s). Library creation used PCR. Reads for this sample came from an Illumina HiSeq 2500. To reduce PCR and sequencing biases, unique molecular identifiers were incorporated into the TCR beta cDNA libraries. In TCRdb, the public reads were trimmed at Q25 with fastp and aligned with MiXCR, with productive beta chains retained. Rows with one shared CDR3 protein collapse into an entry with the most common genes and DNA. For this sample the table gives about half a million distinct CDR3 sequences, of which around 34% were detected only once. About 5.6% of the sample lies in the top ten. Findings and caveats that apply to the study as a whole: Significantly higher frequencies in patients than in controls were found for several TRBV segments, including TRBV5-6, TRBV5-1 and TRBV20-1.

These receptors lack a known antigen. What was sequenced was blood. The receptors stem from a girl aged 2-17 years with multiple sclerosis.

This clonotype turned up a few times. V gene TRBV7-9 combines with J gene TRBJ2-1; possibly TRBD1 for D (7 bases). The CDR3 is 16 amino acids. V gave up 8 bases and J gave up 9 bases, with 26 bases separating them. CDR1 SEHNR and CDR2 FQNEAQ come from the germline V gene (reference sequence). CDR3 sequence reads: CASAQERGRLGGEQFF. CDR3 in DNA: TGTGCCAGCGCACAAGAAAGGGGGCGGTTGGGGGGTGAGCAGTTCTTC.

CDR3 coding DNA: TGTGCCAGCAGTTTAATAGCCCCGAGGGGCAATCAGCCCCAGCATTTT. It yields the protein CASSLIAPRGNQPQHF. The chain carries TRBV12-3 or TRBV12-4 and TRBJ1-5, with no clear D. The CDR3 is 16 residues long. The V end lost 2 bases, the J end lost 2 bases, and 13 bases lay between the germline ends.

This chain joins TRBV2 and TRBJ2-5; maybe TRBD2 (5 bases). This CDR3 contains 15 residues. V was clipped by 5 bases and J by 3 bases, with 16 bases between them. From germline, CDR1 is SNHLY and CDR2 FYNNEI. CDR3 sequence reads: CASSSLREPKETQYF. CDR3 DNA sequence: TGTGCCAGCAGTTCCCTCCGGGAACCAAAAGAGACCCAGTACTTC.

There are a few counts of this clonotype. V is TRBV5-5 and J is TRBJ2-3; unclear D gene. Germline V gives CDR1 SGHKS, CDR2 YYEKEE (reference sequence). Deletions cut 0 bases from V and 2 bases from J, with 10 bases between. This CDR3 has 15 residues. The CDR3 spells CASSLVPPPTDTQYF. CDR3 in DNA: TGTGCCAGCAGCTTGGTCCCGCCCCCCACAGATACGCAGTATTTT.

This clonotype was observed a few times. The CDR3: CASSLGGAGITQYF. In DNA, the CDR3 is TGTGCCAGCAGCTTAGGCGGAGCTGGGATAACCCAGTACTTC. This chain uses TRBV7-6 with TRBJ2-5, with D uncertain. The CDR3 length is 14 residues. Trimming cost V 1 base and J 8 bases, with 14 bases left between them. The V gene's germline CDR1 is SGHVS and CDR2 FNYEAQ.

This clonotype was observed a few times. The V call is TRBV7-9, the J call TRBJ2-7, with D hard to call. This CDR3 is 14 amino acids long. The V end lost 2 bases, the J end lost 5 bases, and 13 bases lay between the germline ends. Germline lookup yields CDR1 SEHNR and CDR2 FQNEAQ (reference sequence). In DNA, the CDR3 is TGTGCCAGCAGCTTACCGGTAAGGGTGGACGAGCAGTACTTC. It codes for CASSLPVRVDEQYF.

This clonotype was detected a few times. The V gene is TRBV6-2 or TRBV6-3, the J gene TRBJ2-1, with 9 bases that match TRBD1. Germline V gene sequence: CDR1 MNHEY, CDR2 SVGEGT. The CDR3 has 14 amino acids. V shed 10 bases, J shed 7 bases, and the junction held 11 bases outside the gene matches. The CDR3 sequence: CAINRDRVVNEQFF. CDR3 coding DNA: TGTGCCATCAACCGGGACAGGGTCGTTAATGAGCAGTTCTTC.

The rearrangement joins TRBV27 to TRBJ1-1; possible D gene TRBD1, 5 bases. The CDR3 has 14 residues. Deletions cut 8 bases from V and 0 bases from J, with 13 bases between. Looked up from germline, CDR1 is MNHEY and CDR2 is SMNVEV (reference sequence). The CDR3: CASWSRDLNTEAFF. The CDR3 DNA follows: TGTGCCAGCTGGTCCAGGGATTTGAACACTGAAGCTTTCTTT.

The chain uses TRBV20-1 and TRBJ1-1; D uncertain. CDR3 length equals 15 residues. CDR1 is DFQATT and CDR2 is SNEGSKA in the germline V gene (reference sequence). V dropped 8 bases and J dropped 0 bases, with 19 bases sitting between them. CDR3 DNA: TGCAGTCCAATTACCTGGGGTCTTATGAACACTGAAGCTTTCTTT. This codes for CSPITWGLMNTEAFF.

V usage is TRBV20-1 and J usage is TRBJ2-3; unclear D gene. This CDR3 has 12 residues. Germline CDR1 reads DFQATT; CDR2 reads SNEGSKA (reference sequence). V lost 6 bases and J lost 5, with 12 bases in between. DNA for the CDR3: TGCAGTGCGTTACCCACCGGAGATACGCAGTATTTT. The encoded protein is CSALPTGDTQYF.

J is TRBJ1-1 and V is TRBV3-1; 7 positions agree with TRBD1. CDR3 length: 12 amino acids. Looked up from germline, CDR1 is LGHDT and CDR2 is YNNKEL (reference sequence). J gave up 5 bases and V 6 bases, and 3 bases lay outside the gene matches. CDR3 sequence (DNA): TGTGCCAGCAGTCAACAGGGGACTGAAGCTTTCTTT. Residues: CASSQQGTEAFF.

In its sample, this clonotype was seen a few times. This chain uses TRBV20-1 with TRBJ2-1; 8 positions match TRBD2. V shed 3 bases and J 0 bases; nucleotides not matched to a gene: 4. Germline V gives CDR1 DFQATT, CDR2 SNEGSKA (reference sequence). The CDR3 runs to 15 residues. The CDR3 DNA sequence: TGCAGTGCTAGGGGACTAGTGCTCTCCTACAATGAGCAGTTCTTC. The encoded protein is CSARGLVLSYNEQFF.